Included here is one T cell receptor (beta chain) sequence, with context. Its target antigen remains unknown. Base qualities are not recorded, but no much larger clone differs from it by a single base. V is clipped by 0 bases and J by 4 bases, and the sequence between their germline boundaries is 7 bases long. CDR1 and CDR2, per the germline V gene, are MNHNS and SASEGT. Taken from cysteine to phenylalanine, the CDR3 has 15 residues. This entry keeps only the CDR3 DNA: 45 bases, framed from base 1. The data stem from a study of OX40 agonist ivuxolimab in advanced cancers. Study-level background: Ivuxolimab was an agonistic, fully human IgG2 monoclonal antibody directed against OX40 (CD134), a costimulatory receptor. Intravenous ivuxolimab was administered to patients every 2 weeks at six dose levels: 0.01, 0.1, 0.3, 1.5, 3 and 10 mg/kg. Of the roughly 52 dose-escalation patients, hepatocellular carcinoma was present in approximately 20, melanoma in approximately 15, renal cell carcinoma in 9 and head and neck cancer in 9. The purpose of peripheral TCRbeta sequencing was to test whether ivuxolimab changed TCR sequence diversity and led to clonal T-cell expansion. In the dose-escalation cohort, approximately 82% of patients were male, and the mean age was roughly 60 years with a range of roughly 20 to 79. The monotherapy dose-escalation portion (N ≈ 50 patients) of the phase I ivuxolimab trial is reported in the paper. Three dose-escalation patients achieved partial responses, one with hepatocellular carcinoma and two with cutaneous melanoma. Patients were allowed to have had prior anti-PD-1, anti-PD-L1 or anti-CTLA-4 therapy, and approximately 43% of the dose-escalation patients had previously received checkpoint inhibitors.

To sequence the TCRbeta CDR3 region, genomic DNA was isolated from the sorted cells. TCRbeta CDR3 regions were sequenced using the immunoSEQ Assay. Sourced from immuneACCESS, this table was stored by TCRdb with only in-frame sequences that have V and J called. A share of the clones is absent; for the studies checked, an unresolved V gene accounts for under half, and the remainder has no known explanation. This sample has tens of thousands of clones in its table, and 83% of those were observed once. The leading ten clones occupy 3.1% of the sample. Patients with autoimmune disease history or receiving systemic immunosuppression were excluded from the trial. In every dose cohort, peripheral blood was drawn for TCR sequencing at baseline, cycle 4 day 1, and cycle 7 day 1. Samples came from an open-label, multicenter, first-in-human phase I dose-escalation trial of ivuxolimab. Adults with locally advanced or metastatic head and neck squamous cell, hepatocellular, melanoma or renal cell carcinoma were enrolled in the trial. CD4+ and CD8+ T cells were sorted separately from peripheral blood before TCR sequencing.

What the work shows at the level of the full study, not this receptor alone: At doses from 0.1 to 3.0 mg/kg, clonal expansion was seen in both CD4+ and CD8+ blood T cells between baseline and week 6. In the 0.1-3.0 mg/kg groups, partial responders were among the patients with the lowest normalized peripheral clonal expansion, particularly in CD8+ T cells. Low levels of normalized T-cell clonal expansion were also seen in some patients who did not respond. The antigen specificity of the clonally expanded peripheral T cells was not determined. On average, CD8+ T cells showed more expanded clones than CD4+ T cells after ivuxolimab.

Specimen: CD4+ or CD8+ T cells sorted from blood, collected in a trial of the OX40 agonist ivuxolimab. The chain was built from TRBV6-1 and TRBJ2-6; the D gene assignment is ambiguous. The receptor was derived from an adult with an advanced solid tumor such as melanoma, head and neck, liver or kidney cancer. The CDR3 is CASSEARRGANVLTF. The DNA sequence is as follows: TGTGCCAGCAGTGAAGCGCGTCGGGGGGCCAACGTCCTGACTTTC.